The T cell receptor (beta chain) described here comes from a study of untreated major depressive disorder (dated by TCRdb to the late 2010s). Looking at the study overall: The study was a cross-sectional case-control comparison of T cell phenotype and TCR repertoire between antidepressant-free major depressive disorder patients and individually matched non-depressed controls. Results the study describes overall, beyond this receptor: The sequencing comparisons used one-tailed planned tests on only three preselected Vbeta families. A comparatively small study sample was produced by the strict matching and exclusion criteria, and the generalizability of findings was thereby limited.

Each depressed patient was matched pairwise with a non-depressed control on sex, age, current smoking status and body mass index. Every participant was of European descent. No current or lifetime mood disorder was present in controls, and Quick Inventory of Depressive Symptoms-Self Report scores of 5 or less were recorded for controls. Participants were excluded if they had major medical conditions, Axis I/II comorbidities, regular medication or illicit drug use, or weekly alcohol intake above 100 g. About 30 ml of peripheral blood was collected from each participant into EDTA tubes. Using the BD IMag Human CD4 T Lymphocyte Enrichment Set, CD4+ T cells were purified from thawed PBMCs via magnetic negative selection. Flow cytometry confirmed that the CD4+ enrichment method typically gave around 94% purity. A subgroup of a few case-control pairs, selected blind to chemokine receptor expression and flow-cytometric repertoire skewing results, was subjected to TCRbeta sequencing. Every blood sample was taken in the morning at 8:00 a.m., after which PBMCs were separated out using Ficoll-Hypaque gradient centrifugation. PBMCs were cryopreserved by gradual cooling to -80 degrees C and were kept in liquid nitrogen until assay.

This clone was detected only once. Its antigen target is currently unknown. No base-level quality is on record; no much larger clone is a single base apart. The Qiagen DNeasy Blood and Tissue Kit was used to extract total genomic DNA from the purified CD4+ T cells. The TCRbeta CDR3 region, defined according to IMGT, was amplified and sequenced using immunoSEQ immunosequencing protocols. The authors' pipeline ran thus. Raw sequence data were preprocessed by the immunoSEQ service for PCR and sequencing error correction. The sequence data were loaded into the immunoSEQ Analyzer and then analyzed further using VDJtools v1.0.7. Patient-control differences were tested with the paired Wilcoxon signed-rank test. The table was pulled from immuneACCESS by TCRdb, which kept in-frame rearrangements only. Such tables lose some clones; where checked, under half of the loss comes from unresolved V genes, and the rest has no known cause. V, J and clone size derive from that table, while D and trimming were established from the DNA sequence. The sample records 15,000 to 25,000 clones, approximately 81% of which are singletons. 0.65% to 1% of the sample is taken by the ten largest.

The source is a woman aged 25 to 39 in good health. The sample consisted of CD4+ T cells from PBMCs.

The CDR3 has the sequence CAISDQGLNTGELFF. The nucleotides read TGTGCCATCAGTGACCAGGGGTTGAACACCGGGGAGCTGTTTTTT. The rearranged segments are TRBV10-3 and TRBJ2-2; a weak D assignment points to TRBD1 (6 bases agree). The germline V gene sets CDR1 to ENHRY and CDR2 to SYGVKD. Deletion took 3 bases off V and 1 base off J, with a span of 9 bases between the germline ends. CDR3 length: 15 amino acids, cysteine to phenylalanine. Left in the record is the CDR3 DNA by itself, 45 bases read in frame from the first base.